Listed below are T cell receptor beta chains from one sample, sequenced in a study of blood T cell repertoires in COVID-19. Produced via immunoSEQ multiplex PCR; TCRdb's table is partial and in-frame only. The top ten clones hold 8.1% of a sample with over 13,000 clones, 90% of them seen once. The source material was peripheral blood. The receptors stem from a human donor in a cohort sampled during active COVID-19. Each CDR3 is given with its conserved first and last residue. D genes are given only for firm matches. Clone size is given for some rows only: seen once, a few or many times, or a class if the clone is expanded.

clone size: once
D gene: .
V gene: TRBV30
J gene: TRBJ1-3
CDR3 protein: CAWERGESGNTIYF
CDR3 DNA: TGTGCCTGGGAACGGGGGGAATCTGGAAACACCATATATTTT

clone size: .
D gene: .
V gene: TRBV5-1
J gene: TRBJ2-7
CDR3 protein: CASSLVVGSYEQYF
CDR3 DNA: TGCGCCAGCAGCTTGGTTGTCGGCTCCTACGAGCAGTACTTC

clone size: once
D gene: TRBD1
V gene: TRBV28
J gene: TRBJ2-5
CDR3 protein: CASSLPGQGQETQYF
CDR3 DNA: TGTGCCAGCAGTTTACCTGGACAGGGTCAAGAGACCCAGTACTTC

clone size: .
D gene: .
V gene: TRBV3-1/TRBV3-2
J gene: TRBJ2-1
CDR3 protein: CASSQSTGDSYNEQFF
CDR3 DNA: TGTGCCAGCAGCCAATCTACGGGAGACTCCTACAATGAGCAGTTCTTC

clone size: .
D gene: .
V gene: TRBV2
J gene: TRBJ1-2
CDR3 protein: CASSAGTTSLEHGYTF
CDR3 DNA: TGTGCCAGCAGTGCCGGGACTACATCACTTGAGCATGGCTACACCTTC

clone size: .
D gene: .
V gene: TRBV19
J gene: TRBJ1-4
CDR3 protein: CASSTTGTAVEKLFF
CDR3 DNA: TGTGCCAGTAGTACCACAGGAACCGCGGTAGAAAAACTGTTTTTT

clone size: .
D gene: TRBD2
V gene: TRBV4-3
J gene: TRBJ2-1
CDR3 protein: CASSQDHSGRSSYNEQFF
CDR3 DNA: TGCGCCAGCAGCCAAGATCATAGCGGGAGGAGCTCCTACAATGAGCAGTTCTTC

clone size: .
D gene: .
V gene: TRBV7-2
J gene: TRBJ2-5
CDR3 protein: CASLVEGAPTETQYF
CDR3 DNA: TGTGCCAGCCTAGTCGAAGGGGCCCCCACAGAGACCCAGTACTTC

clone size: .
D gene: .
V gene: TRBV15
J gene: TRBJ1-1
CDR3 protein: CATSRDKGARNTEAFF
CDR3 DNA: TGTGCCACCAGCAGAGATAAAGGGGCTCGGAACACTGAAGCTTTCTTT

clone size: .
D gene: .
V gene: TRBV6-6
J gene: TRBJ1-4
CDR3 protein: CASSPSGTGTGAKLFF
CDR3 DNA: TGTGCCAGCAGCCCAAGCGGGACCGGGACCGGTGCAAAACTGTTTTTT

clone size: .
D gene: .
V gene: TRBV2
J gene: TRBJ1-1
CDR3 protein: CASSEEEGTYTEAFF
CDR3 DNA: TGTGCCAGCAGTGAAGAGGAGGGGACGTACACTGAAGCTTTCTTT

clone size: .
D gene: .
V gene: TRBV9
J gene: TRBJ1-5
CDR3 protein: CASSSDINNQPQHF
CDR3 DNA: TGTGCCAGCAGCTCGGACATAAACAATCAGCCCCAGCATTTT

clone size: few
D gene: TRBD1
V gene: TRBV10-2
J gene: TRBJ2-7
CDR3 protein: CASSPPGGNEQYF
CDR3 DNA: TGCGCCAGCAGCCCCCCAGGGGGAAACGAGCAGTACTTC

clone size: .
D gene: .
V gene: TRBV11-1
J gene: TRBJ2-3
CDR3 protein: CASRSGLPSTDTQYF
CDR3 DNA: TGTGCCAGCAGGTCGGGACTCCCCAGCACAGATACGCAGTATTTT

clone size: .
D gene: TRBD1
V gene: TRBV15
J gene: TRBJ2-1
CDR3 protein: CATSNRGGNEQFF
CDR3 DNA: TGTGCCACCAGCAACAGGGGTGGCAATGAGCAGTTCTTC

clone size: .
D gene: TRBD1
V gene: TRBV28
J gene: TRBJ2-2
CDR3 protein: CASKYGTVNTGELFF
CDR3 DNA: TGTGCCAGCAAGTATGGGACAGTTAACACCGGGGAGCTGTTTTTT

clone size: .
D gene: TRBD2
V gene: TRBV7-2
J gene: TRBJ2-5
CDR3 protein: CASSLAVGGAGETQYF
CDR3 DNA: TGTGCCAGCAGCTTAGCGGTCGGGGGGGCCGGGGAGACCCAGTACTTC

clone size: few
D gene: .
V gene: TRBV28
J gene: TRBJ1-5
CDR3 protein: CASSLFPSPQHF
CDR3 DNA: TGTGCCAGCAGTTTATTTCCCTCGCCCCAGCATTTT

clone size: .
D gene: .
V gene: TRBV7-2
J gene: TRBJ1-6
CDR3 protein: CASSLFSSSYNSPLHF
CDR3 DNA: TGTGCCAGCAGCTTATTCTCGAGCTCCTATAATTCACCCCTCCACTTT

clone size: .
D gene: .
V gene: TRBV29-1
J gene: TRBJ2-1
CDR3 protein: CTAINEQFF
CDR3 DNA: TGCACCGCCATCAATGAGCAGTTCTTC

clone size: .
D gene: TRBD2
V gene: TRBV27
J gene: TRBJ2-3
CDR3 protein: CASRAGLAGADTQYF
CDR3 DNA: TGTGCCAGCAGAGCGGGACTAGCGGGGGCAGATACGCAGTATTTT

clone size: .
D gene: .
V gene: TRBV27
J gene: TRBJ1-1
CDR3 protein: CASSTQVNTEAFF
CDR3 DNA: TGTGCCAGCAGTACACAGGTTAACACTGAAGCTTTCTTT

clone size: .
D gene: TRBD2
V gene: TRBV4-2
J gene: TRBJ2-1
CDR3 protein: CASSQLIRLAGGADEQFF
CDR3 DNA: TGTGCCAGCAGCCAGTTGATTCGACTAGCGGGAGGGGCCGATGAGCAGTTCTTC

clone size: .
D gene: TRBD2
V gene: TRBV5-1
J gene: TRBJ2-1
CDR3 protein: CASSGTSPPSYNEQFF
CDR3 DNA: TGCGCCAGCAGCGGGACTAGCCCACCCTCCTACAATGAGCAGTTCTTC

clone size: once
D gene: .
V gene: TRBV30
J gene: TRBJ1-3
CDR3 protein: CAWSVSQGSTGNTIYF
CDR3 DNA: TGTGCCTGGAGTGTAAGTCAGGGCAGCACAGGAAACACCATATATTTT

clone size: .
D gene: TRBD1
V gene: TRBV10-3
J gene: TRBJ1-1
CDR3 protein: CAISESQGSTEAFF
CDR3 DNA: TGTGCCATCAGTGAGTCACAGGGGTCGACTGAAGCTTTCTTT

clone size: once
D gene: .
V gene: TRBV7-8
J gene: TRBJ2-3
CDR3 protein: CASSLTGVSDTQYF
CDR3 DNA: TGTGCCAGCAGCTTGACGGGAGTCTCAGATACGCAGTATTTT

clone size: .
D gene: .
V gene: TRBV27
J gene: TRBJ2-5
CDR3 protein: CASSLLTGEREKETQYF
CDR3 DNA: TGTGCCAGCAGTTTATTAACAGGGGAGCGGGAGAAAGAGACCCAGTACTTC

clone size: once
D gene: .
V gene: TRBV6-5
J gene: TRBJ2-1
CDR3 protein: CASDGLNEQFF
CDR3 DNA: TGTGCCAGCGATGGGCTCAATGAGCAGTTCTTC

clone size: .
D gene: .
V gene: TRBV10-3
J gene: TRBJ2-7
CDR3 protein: CAISEEVGPYEQYF
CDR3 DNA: TGTGCCATCAGTGAGGAGGTGGGGCCCTACGAGCAGTACTTC

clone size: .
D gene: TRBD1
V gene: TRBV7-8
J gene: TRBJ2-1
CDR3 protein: CASSLVGTVYNEQFF
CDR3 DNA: TGTGCCAGCAGCTTAGTAGGGACAGTATACAATGAGCAGTTCTTC

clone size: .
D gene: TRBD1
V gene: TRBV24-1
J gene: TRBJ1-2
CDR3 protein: CATSEPGQGSYYGYTF
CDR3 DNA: TGTGCCACCAGTGAGCCGGGACAGGGGTCCTACTATGGCTACACCTTC

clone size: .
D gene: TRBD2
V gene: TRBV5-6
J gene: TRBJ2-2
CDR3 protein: CASSGAGVTGELFF
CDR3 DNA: TGTGCCAGCAGCGGAGCGGGAGTCACCGGGGAGCTGTTTTTT

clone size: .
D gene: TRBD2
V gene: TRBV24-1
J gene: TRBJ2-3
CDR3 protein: CATSDPALPGTSGAGGTQYF
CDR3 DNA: TGTGCCACCAGTGATCCCGCTCTCCCCGGGACTAGCGGGGCCGGGGGTACGCAGTATTTT

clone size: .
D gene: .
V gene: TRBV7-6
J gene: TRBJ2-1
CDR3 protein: CASSLATGLYNEQFF
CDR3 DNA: TGTGCCAGCAGCCTAGCGACAGGACTCTACAATGAGCAGTTCTTC

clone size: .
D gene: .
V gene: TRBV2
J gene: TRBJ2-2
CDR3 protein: CASSLLANTGELFF
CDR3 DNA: TGTGCCAGCAGCCTGTTGGCAAACACCGGGGAGCTGTTTTTT

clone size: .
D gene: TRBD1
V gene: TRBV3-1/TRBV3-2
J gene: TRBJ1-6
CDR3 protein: CASSRTGGDSPLHF
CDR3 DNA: TGTGCCAGCAGCAGGACAGGTGGTGATTCACCCCTCCACTTT

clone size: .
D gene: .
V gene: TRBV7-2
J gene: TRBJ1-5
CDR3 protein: CASSFGGRNQPQHF
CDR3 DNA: TGTGCCAGCAGCTTCGGGGGGAGGAATCAGCCCCAGCATTTT

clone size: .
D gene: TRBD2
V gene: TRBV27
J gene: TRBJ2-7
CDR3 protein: CASSFSLAGGEQYF
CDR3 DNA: TGTGCCAGCAGTTTCTCACTAGCGGGAGGAGAGCAGTACTTC

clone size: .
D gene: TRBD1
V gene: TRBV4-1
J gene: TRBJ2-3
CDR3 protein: CASSQIPGGGTDTQYF
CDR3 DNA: TGCGCCAGCAGCCAAATACCAGGGGGCGGGACAGATACGCAGTATTTT

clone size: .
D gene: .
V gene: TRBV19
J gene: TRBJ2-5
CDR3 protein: CASSRDIAQETQYF
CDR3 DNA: TGTGCCAGTAGTAGGGACATCGCCCAAGAGACCCAGTACTTC